A selection of T cell receptor beta chains follows, all from one sample in a study of human T cells and chemical hapten exposure. TCRdb re-called the RACE reads with MiXCR, one entry per CDR3 protein. The table records approximately 120,000 distinct CDR3 sequences, about a tenth of them present only once. Sequences were derived from whole blood, sampled in connection with sensitization to the hapten diphenylcyclopropenone (DPC). The source of these receptors is a woman in her forties with alopecia areata. Some clones in this sample may be carry-over from other donors' samples. Both conserved end residues are part of each CDR3. D genes are given only for firm matches. Rows give clone size only sometimes, using once, few, many, or a class for an expanded clone.

d_gene	v_gene	abundance	j_gene	CDR3aa	CDR3nt
NA	TRBV11-2	few	TRBJ2-5	CASSLGDQETQYF	TGTGCCAGCAGCTTGGGGGACCAAGAGACCCAGTACTTC
NA	TRBV29-1	many	TRBJ1-1	CSVEISTAGLGGAFF	TGCAGCGTTGAGATCTCGACGGCGGGTCTCGGTGGGGCTTTCTTT
NA	TRBV7-3	many	TRBJ2-2	CASGVYDNTGELFF	TGTGCCAGCGGTGTGTATGATAACACCGGGGAGCTGTTTTTT
NA	TRBV29-1	few	TRBJ1-4	CSVEDWTETNEKLFF	TGCAGCGTTGAAGATTGGACAGAAACTAATGAAAAACTGTTTTTT
TRBD1	TRBV4-3	NA	TRBJ2-7	CASSRTDRTEPYEQYF	TGCGCCAGCAGCCGAACGGACAGGACGGAGCCCTACGAGCAGTACTTC
NA	TRBV5-8	many	TRBJ1-1	CASSLAALNTEAFF	TGTGCCAGCAGCTTGGCCGCCTTGAACACTGAAGCTTTCTTT
NA	TRBV19	few	TRBJ1-5	CASSIRDSNQPQHF	TGTGCCAGTAGTATAAGGGATAGCAATCAGCCCCAGCATTTT
NA	TRBV6-6	NA	TRBJ1-3	CASSHPGGGNTIYF	TGTGCCAGCAGCCACCCTGGGGGGGGAAACACCATATATTTT
TRBD2	TRBV11-3	many	TRBJ2-1	CASSLDQGGTSGYNEQFF	TGTGCCAGCAGCTTAGATCAGGGGGGAACTAGCGGGTACAATGAGCAGTTCTTC
TRBD1	TRBV6-5	many	TRBJ2-5	CASSKRTGQAEETQYF	TGTGCCAGCAGTAAACGCACTGGACAGGCTGAGGAGACCCAGTACTTC
NA	TRBV20-1	NA	TRBJ2-2	CSARDQGRSAGELFF	TGCAGTGCTAGAGATCAGGGGCGCAGTGCCGGGGAGCTGTTTTTT
NA	TRBV7-6	many	TRBJ2-5	CASSLEQTQYF	TGTGCCAGCAGCTTAGAACAGACCCAGTACTTC
NA	TRBV3-1	many	TRBJ1-3	CASSLDSGNTIYF	TGTGCCAGCAGCTTAGACAGTGGAAACACCATATATTTT
NA	TRBV7-9	many	TRBJ1-3	CASPVGLTGNTIYF	TGTGCCAGCCCCGTTGGCCTCACTGGAAACACCATATATTTT
NA	TRBV5-4	many	TRBJ1-1	CASSSVGGEAFF	TGTGCCAGCAGCTCGGTAGGGGGTGAAGCTTTCTTT
NA	TRBV5-1	NA	TRBJ2-5	CASSLIGLGSETQYF	TGCGCCAGCAGCTTGATCGGACTCGGTAGCGAGACCCAGTACTTC
TRBD1	TRBV28	NA	TRBJ2-3	CASRTGTASTDTQYF	TGTGCCAGCAGAACCGGGACAGCTAGCACAGATACGCAGTATTTT
NA	TRBV29-1	many	TRBJ2-3	CSVAPTDTQYF	TGCAGCGTTGCACCGACAGATACGCAGTATTTT
TRBD1	TRBV6-5	NA	TRBJ2-5	CASSYLGQVAGETQYF	TGTGCCAGCAGTTACTTGGGACAGGTTGCGGGAGAGACCCAGTACTTC
NA	TRBV10-3	NA	TRBJ2-6	CAISESTSQGGNVLTF	TGTGCCATCAGTGAGTCGACGTCGCAGGGGGGCAACGTCCTGACTTTC
NA	TRBV19	NA	TRBJ1-2	CASSSHRTANYGYTF	TGTGCCAGTAGTTCACACCGGACAGCTAACTATGGCTACACCTTC
TRBD2	TRBV5-1	NA	TRBJ2-1	CASSLLASGVYNEQFF	TGCGCCAGCAGCTTGCTGGCTAGCGGGGTCTACAATGAGCAGTTCTTC
TRBD1	TRBV11-2	few	TRBJ2-3	CASSFTGVDTQYF	TGTGCCAGCAGCTTCACAGGGGTAGATACGCAGTATTTT
NA	TRBV11-2	NA	TRBJ1-1	CASKPDGTF	TGTGCCAGCAAACCCGACGGGACTTTT
TRBD2	TRBV9	NA	TRBJ2-7	CASSIGVTSGGPREQYF	TGTGCCAGCAGCATCGGGGTCACTAGCGGGGGGCCGCGGGAGCAGTACTTC